This T cell receptor (beta chain) emerged from a study of response to subunit inactivated influenza vaccine. The study's findings and limits: Authors suggested seasonal influenza vaccinations each recruit few new T cells.

This clonotype was recorded once. As yet, its antigen is unknown. J gave up 5 bases and V 3 bases, and 9 bases lay outside the gene matches. Looked up from germline, CDR1 is DFQATT and CDR2 is SNEGSKA (reference sequence). This CDR3 contains 14 residues. TCRdb passed the RT-PCR reads through MiXCR, listing each CDR3 protein once. Of 500,000 or so distinct CDR3 sequences detected, approximately 16% appear once; the ten largest clones hold 2.5% to 3.5%. Specimen: CD4+ T cells sorted from PBMCs, collected around 25 months after vaccination. The chain uses TRBV20-1 and TRBJ1-1; 7 positions agree with TRBD1. The origin of this receptor is a man between 45 and 75 years old who received an inactivated influenza vaccine. The CDR3 DNA reads TGCAGTGCTAGGGCCGTCTTCAGGGGGACTGAAGCTTTCTTT. It yields the protein CSARAVFRGTEAFF.